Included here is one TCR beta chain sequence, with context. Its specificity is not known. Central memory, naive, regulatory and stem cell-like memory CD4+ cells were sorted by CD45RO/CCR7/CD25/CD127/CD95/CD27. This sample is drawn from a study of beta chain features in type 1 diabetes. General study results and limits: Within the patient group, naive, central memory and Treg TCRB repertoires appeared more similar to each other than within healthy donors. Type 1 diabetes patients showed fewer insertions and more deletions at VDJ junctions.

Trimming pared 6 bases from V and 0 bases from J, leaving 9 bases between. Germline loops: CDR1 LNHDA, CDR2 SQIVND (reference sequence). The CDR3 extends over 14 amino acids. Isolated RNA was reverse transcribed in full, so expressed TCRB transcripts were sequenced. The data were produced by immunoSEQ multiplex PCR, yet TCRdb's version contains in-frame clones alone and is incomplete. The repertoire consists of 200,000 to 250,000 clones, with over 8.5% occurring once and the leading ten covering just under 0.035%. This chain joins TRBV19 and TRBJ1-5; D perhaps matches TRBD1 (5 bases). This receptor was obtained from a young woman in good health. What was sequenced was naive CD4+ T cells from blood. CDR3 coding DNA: TGTGCCAGTAGCCCGGGGGGTAGCAATCAGCCCCAGCATTTT. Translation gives CASSPGGSNQPQHF.